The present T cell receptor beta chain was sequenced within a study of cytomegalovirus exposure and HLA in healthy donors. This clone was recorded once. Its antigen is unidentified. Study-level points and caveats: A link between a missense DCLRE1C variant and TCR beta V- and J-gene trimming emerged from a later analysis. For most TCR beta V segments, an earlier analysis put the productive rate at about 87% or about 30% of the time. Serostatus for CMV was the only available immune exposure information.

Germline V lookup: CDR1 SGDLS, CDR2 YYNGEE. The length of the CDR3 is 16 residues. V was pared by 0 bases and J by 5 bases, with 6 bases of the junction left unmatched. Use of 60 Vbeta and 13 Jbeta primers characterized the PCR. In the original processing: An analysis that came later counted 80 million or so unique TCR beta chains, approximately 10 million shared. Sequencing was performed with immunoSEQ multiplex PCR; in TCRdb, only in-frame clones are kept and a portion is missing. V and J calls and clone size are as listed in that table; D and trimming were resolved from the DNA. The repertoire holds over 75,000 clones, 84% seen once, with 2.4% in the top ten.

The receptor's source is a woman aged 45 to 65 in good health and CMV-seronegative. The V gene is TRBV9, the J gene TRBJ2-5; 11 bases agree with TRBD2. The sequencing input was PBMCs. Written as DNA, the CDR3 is TGTGCCAGCAGCGTAGGAACTAGCGGGGGTCGGGAGACCCAGTACTTC. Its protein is CASSVGTSGGRETQYF.